This T cell receptor beta chain originates from a study of monozygotic twins with inflammatory bowel disease. TCRdb reprocessed the 5' RACE reads; each CDR3 protein has one entry and no DNA is given. Its clone listing holds about 420,000 distinct CDR3 sequences. Collection of an approximately 2.5 ml blood sample took place per donor. Germline loops: CDR1 MNHNS, CDR2 SASEGT. This CDR3 contains 16 residues. The sample taken for sequencing was blood. The TCR was taken from a human donor with ulcerative colitis or Crohn's disease, or a healthy co-twin of an affected twin (not recorded which). The genes are TRBV6-1 and TRBJ2-6; without DNA, the TCRdb call of TRBD2 cannot be checked. The CDR3 is CASTLAGGSGANVLTF.